The 11 T cell receptor beta chains presented below share a single source sample, sequenced in a study of cytomegalovirus exposure and HLA in healthy donors. 13 Jbeta primers and 60 Vbeta primers were used for the PCR. The method was immunoSEQ multiplex PCR; TCRdb's version includes in-frame clones alone and lacks a portion of them. The sample carries 130,000 to 150,000 clones, about 74% recorded once. Sequences were obtained from PBMCs. These receptors originate from a man in his forties or fifties in good health and CMV-seropositive.

The sample holds a few counts of this clone. V usage is TRBV5-6 and J usage is TRBJ2-5; the D is unclear. The V gene's germline CDR1 is SGHDT and CDR2 YYEEEE. The CDR3 consists of 12 residues. Trimming took off 1 base at V and 4 bases at J, with 5 bases between the two ends. CDR3 nucleotide sequence: TGTGCCAGCAGCTTGAACGGAGAGACCCAGTACTTC. It is translated as CASSLNGETQYF.

The rearrangement links TRBV5-4 to TRBJ2-1; 9 bases agree with TRBD2. V dropped 2 bases and J dropped 4; count of bases not matched to a gene: 7. Germline lookup yields CDR1 SGHNT and CDR2 YYREEE (reference sequence). This CDR3 comprises 16 residues. CDR3 sequence: CASSLSLAGRYNEQFF. In DNA form, the CDR3 reads TGTGCCAGCAGCTTATCCCTAGCGGGACGTTACAATGAGCAGTTCTTC.

V is TRBV7-2 and J is TRBJ2-7, with TRBD2 identical over 14 bases. The J segment lost 5 bases and the V segment lost 3 bases, leaving 0 bases of the junction unmatched. This CDR3 is built from 14 residues. Germline V lookup: CDR1 SGHTA, CDR2 FQGNSA. The CDR3 here is CASSLGLAGDEQYF. The CDR3, as DNA: TGTGCCAGCAGCTTGGGACTAGCGGGAGACGAGCAGTACTTC.

The V gene is TRBV27, the J gene TRBJ2-5; 12 positions match TRBD2. The CDR3 runs 14 residues. Germline CDR1 MNHEY, CDR2 SMNVEV (reference sequence). The junction had 4 bases not matched to a gene; V was cut back by 6 bases and J by 5 bases. Written as DNA, the CDR3 is TGTGCCAGCAGCGGACTAGCGGGGCGGGAGACCCAGTACTTC. Translation: CASSGLAGRETQYF.

This clone was detected once. CDR3 protein: CATSRAQAREKLFF. CDR3 DNA: TGTGCCACCAGCAGAGCTCAGGCCCGCGAAAAACTGTTTTTT. V gene TRBV15 combines with J gene TRBJ1-4, with no clear D. CDR3 length: 14 amino acids. V was cut by 1 base and J by 8 bases, with 11 bases left in between. Germline values: CDR1 LNHNV, CDR2 YYDKDF (reference sequence).

The CDR3 DNA reads as TGCAGCGTGGTACGAGACAGTTACGAGCAGTACTTC. It encodes CSVVRDSYEQYF. The V gene is TRBV29-1, the J gene TRBJ2-5, with D tentatively TRBD1 (5 bases). The J call may be incorrect, as the DNA end agrees better with TRBJ2-7. The CDR3 totals 12 residues. CDR1 is SQVTM, CDR2 ANQGSEA, per germline.

The CDR3 DNA reads as TGTGCCAGCTCACCAGGGGTAGCGGGAGCTCGTCCCTACGAGCAGTACTTC. It encodes CASSPGVAGARPYEQYF. V gene TRBV18 combines with J gene TRBJ2-7; the match to TRBD2 covers 9 bases. The CDR3 loop spans 17 amino acids. The junction had 10 bases not matched to a gene; V was cut back by 2 bases and J by 2 bases. The germline gives CDR1 KGHSH, CDR2 LQKENI.

The rearrangement joins TRBV2 to TRBJ1-5; D may be TRBD1 (6 bases). The CDR3 runs to 14 residues. Trimming removed 6 bases at V and 7 bases at J, with 16 bases between. Germline assignment: CDR1 SNHLY and CDR2 FYNNEI. The CDR3 nucleotides are TGTGCCAGCAGCGGTACAGGGATGCGGCAGCCCCAGCATTTT. Its translation is CASSGTGMRQPQHF. The whole variable domain, filled in from reference TRBV2 and TRBJ1-5, reads EPEVTQTPSHQVTQMGQEVILRCVPISNHLYFYWYRQILGQKVEFLVSFYNNEISEKSEIFDDQFSVERPDGSNFTLKIRSTKLEDSAMYFCASSGTGMRQPQHFGDGTRLSIL.

A few counts support this clone. This chain uses TRBV9 with TRBJ1-6; 7 nucleotides align to TRBD1. V was clipped by 3 bases and J by 9 bases; unmatched bases: 9. The CDR3 is 15 amino acids. The germline V gene has CDR1 SGDLS and CDR2 YYNGEE. CDR3 sequence reads: CASSAGHHRGSPLHF. The CDR3 DNA reads TGTGCCAGCAGCGCGGGACACCACAGGGGTTCACCCCTCCACTTT.

The V gene is TRBV4-3, the J gene TRBJ1-6; D is uncertain. Germline loops: CDR1 LGHNA, CDR2 YSLEER. The V end lost 7 bases, the J end lost 10 bases, and 14 bases lay between the germline ends. The CDR3 totals 13 residues. CDR3 in amino acids: CASISEGHSPLHF. The CDR3 DNA sequence: TGCGCCAGCATTTCGGAGGGTCACTCACCCCTCCACTTT.

V is TRBV4-1 and J is TRBJ2-3; D perhaps matches TRBD2 (6 bases). Germline CDR1 MGHRA, CDR2 YSYEKL. CDR3 length: 14 residues. V was trimmed by 2 bases and J by 3 bases, leaving 9 bases between them. CDR3 sequence reads: CASSQTSGTDTQYF. CDR3 bases: TGCGCCAGCAGCCAAACCAGCGGGACAGATACGCAGTATTTT.